The 23 T cell receptor beta chains reported below all come from one sample, sequenced in a study of beta chain features in type 1 diabetes (dated by TCRdb to between 2017 and 2018). Libraries were built with the immunoSEQ multiplex PCR assay. All of the isolated RNA was reverse transcribed with the High Capacity cDNA Reverse Transcription Kit, so expressed TCRB transcripts were sequenced. Held by TCRdb, this immuneACCESS table contains in-frame sequences only and omits some clones. Under half of the omission traces to an unresolved V gene where checked; the cause of the rest is unknown. A total of about 130,000 clones appear in this sample, 9.2% of them only once. The ten largest clones capture 0.68% of the sample. Sequenced material: central memory CD4+ T cells from blood. All receptors come from a man younger than 35 in good health.

This clone appeared a few times. J is TRBJ1-2 and V is TRBV5-1, with 8 nucleotides matching TRBD1. The ends lost 7 bases at V and 8 bases at J; junction bases unmatched: 13. CDR1 is SGHRS, CDR2 YFSETQ, per germline. This CDR3 has 14 residues. CDR3 DNA: TGCGCCAGCCAGGAGCCAGGGGGCGCGGGAGGCTACACCTTC. Translation: CASQEPGGAGGYTF.

This clone has more than one count but fewer than ten. The rearrangement uses TRBV11-1 and TRBJ2-5; no firm D call. CDR1 is SGHAT and CDR2 is FQDESV in the germline V gene (reference sequence). Deletions cut 5 bases from V and 5 bases from J, with 12 bases between. The CDR3 totals 13 residues. The CDR3 here is CASSPRVKETQYF. In DNA, the CDR3 is TGTGCCAGCAGCCCCCGGGTTAAGGAGACCCAGTACTTC.

Points on this clone: The same CDR3 is also encoded by other DNA sequences in this sample. The CDR3 protein is CASNDRGSGELFF. CDR3 coding DNA: TGCGCCAGCAACGACAGGGGAAGTGGGGAGCTGTTTTTT. J is TRBJ2-2 and V is TRBV5-1; TRBD1 agrees at 8 bases. CDR1 and CDR2 from the germline V gene are SGHRS and YFSETQ. This CDR3 contains 13 residues. With V trimmed by 6 bases and J by 8 bases, 6 bases remained unmatched.

The J gene is TRBJ1-1, the V gene TRBV10-3; D is ambiguous. The CDR3 contains 12 residues. The V end lost 4 bases, the J end lost 1 base, and 4 bases lay between the germline ends. Per the germline V gene, CDR1 is ENHRY and CDR2 is SYGVKD. CDR3 amino acids: CAISVKNTEAFF. CDR3 nucleotides: TGTGCCATCAGTGTCAAGAACACTGAAGCTTTCTTT.

The J gene is TRBJ2-2, the V gene TRBV5-1; unclear D gene. Per the germline V gene, CDR1 is SGHRS and CDR2 is YFSETQ. This CDR3 is 14 amino acids long. V lost 2 bases and J 1 base, leaving 6 bases between the germline ends. CDR3 protein: CASSFEQNTGELFF. The DNA for the CDR3 is TGCGCCAGCAGCTTTGAGCAGAACACCGGGGAGCTGTTTTTT. The full variable domain, in which reference TRBV5-1 and TRBJ2-2 provide the parts outside the CDR3, is KAGVTQTPRYLIKTRGQQVTLSCSPISGHRSVSWYQQTPGQGLQFLFEYFSETQRNKGNFPGRFSGRQFSNSRSEMNVSTLELGDSALYLCASSFEQNTGELFFGEGSRLTVL.

This chain uses TRBV7-2 with TRBJ2-7; TRBD2 aligns across 9 bases. The germline V gene has CDR1 SGHTA and CDR2 FQGNSA. Trimming at V came to 5 bases and at J to 6 bases, leaving 8 bases not matched to a gene. CDR3 length: 14 amino acids. The CDR3 region has the DNA TGTGCCAGCAGCCGTAGCGGGGGTTGGGCCGAGCAGTACTTC. Translated, it gives CASSRSGGWAEQYF.

This clone was detected many times. The CDR3 DNA is TGTGCCAGCTCACCAGAGACAGGGCGCGAGCAGTACTTC. This translates into CASSPETGREQYF. The chain couples TRBV18 to TRBJ2-7; 7 bases fit TRBD1. Germline loops: CDR1 KGHSH, CDR2 LQKENI. The V and J ends lost 2 bases and 6 bases, in that order; junction bases with no gene match: 4. The CDR3 runs 13 residues.

The sample holds a few counts of this clone. The rearrangement links TRBV29-1 to TRBJ1-2, with unresolved D. Trimming removed 5 bases at V and 4 bases at J, with 11 bases between. There are 12 residues in the CDR3. Germline CDR1 and CDR2: SQVTM and ANQGSEA. The CDR3 coding sequence is TGCAGCGTTCGGGAGAGTGGCTATGGCTACACCTTC. It specifies CSVRESGYGYTF.

A note on this clone: Other DNA sequences from this sample encode an identical CDR3 as well. This sequence joins TRBV5-1 and TRBJ2-5; TRBD1 matches 7 bases. The CDR3 sequence is 14 residues long. Germline loops: CDR1 SGHRS, CDR2 YFSETQ. The ends lost 3 bases at V and 5 bases at J; junction bases unmatched: 7. The DNA of the CDR3 is TGCGCCAGCAGCTGGGACAGAGTAAGGGAGACCCAGTACTTC. It encodes CASSWDRVRETQYF.

V usage is TRBV25-1 and J usage is TRBJ2-3; 8 bases map to TRBD2. V trimming: 8 bases; J trimming: 5 bases; junction bases outside the gene matches: 9. Per germline, CDR1 MGHDK and CDR2 SYGVNS. This CDR3 has 14 residues. The CDR3 sequence: CASHGGGRIDTQYF. As DNA, the CDR3 is TGTGCCAGCCACGGGGGGGGGAGGATAGATACGCAGTATTTT.

The V gene is TRBV4-1, the J gene TRBJ1-3; D is possibly TRBD1 (6 bases). The ends were cut back, 5 bases at V and 4 bases at J, with 12 bases in the middle. The germline CDR1 and CDR2 sequences are MGHRA and YSYEKL. This CDR3 spans 14 amino acids. DNA for the CDR3: TGCGCCAGCAGCTTAGGGGGTTCAGGAAACACCATATATTTT. Amino acid sequence: CASSLGGSGNTIYF.

This clone was counted at least ten times. This sequence joins TRBV7-9 and TRBJ2-7; TRBD2 matches 7 bases. Germline loops: CDR1 SEHNR, CDR2 FQNEAQ (reference sequence). V lost 7 bases to trimming and J lost 6 bases; unmatched junction nucleotides: 12. The CDR3 runs to 14 residues. Written as DNA, the CDR3 is TGTGCCAGCACCCGTTTGGGAGGGGCGGGCGAGCAGTACTTC. Translated: CASTRLGGAGEQYF. Full variable domain (outside the CDR3, taken from reference TRBV7-9 and TRBJ2-7): DTGVSQNPRHKITKRGQNVTFRCDPISEHNRLYWYRQTLGQGPEFLTYFQNEAQLEKSRLLSDRFSAERPKGSFSTLEIQRTEQGDSAMYLCASTRLGGAGEQYFGPGTRLTVT.

This clone showed up just a few times. This specimen includes other DNA sequences encoding the same CDR3. The chain links TRBV28 to TRBJ1-6, with D maybe TRBD1 (5 bases). The V end lost 3 bases, the J end lost 7 bases, and 10 bases lay between the germline ends. The CDR3 is 14 residues long. Germline CDR1 MDHEN, CDR2 SYDVKM. CDR3 nucleotide sequence: TGTGCCAGCAGTTTCGTCAGGGTGAATTCACCCCTCCACTTT. Its protein product is CASSFVRVNSPLHF.

This chain joins TRBV5-6 and TRBJ2-7, with 7 bases aligning to TRBD1. Trimming removed 2 bases from V and 7 bases from J; junction bases left unmatched: 12. Per the germline V gene, CDR1 is SGHDT and CDR2 is YYEEEE. The CDR3 extends over 15 amino acids. CDR3 nucleotide sequence: TGTGCCAGCAGCTTAAATGACAGGGTAATCAAGGAGCAGTACTTC. Protein product: CASSLNDRVIKEQYF.

This clone was observed many times. The sample holds other DNA sequences that translate to the same CDR3. The V call is TRBV18, the J call TRBJ1-5, with D hard to call. The CDR3 runs 14 residues. The germline V and J ends were trimmed by 4 bases and 4 bases, with 11 bases remaining between them. Germline-derived CDR1 and CDR2 are KGHSH and LQKENI. The chain's CDR3 is CASSQSGSNQPQHF. The CDR3 coding sequence is TGTGCCAGCTCACAATCCGGGTCGAATCAGCCCCAGCATTTT. Full variable domain (rest looked up from reference TRBV18 and TRBJ1-5): NAGVMQNPRHLVRRRGQEARLRCSPMKGHSHVYWYRQLPEEGLKFMVYLQKENIIDESGMPKERFSAEFPKEGPSILRIQQVVRGDSAAYFCASSQSGSNQPQHFGDGTRLSIL.

V and J are TRBV6-5 and TRBJ1-2; D possibly corresponds to TRBD1 (5 bases). Germline CDR1 and CDR2: MNHEY and SVGAGI. This CDR3 has 14 amino acids. V was clipped by 8 bases and J by 1 base, with 14 bases between them. The CDR3, as DNA: TGTGCCAGCGGGGGAGGGTCGGATAACTATGGCTACACCTTC. Encoded protein: CASGGGSDNYGYTF.

This clone was seen at least ten times. The CDR3 loop is CASSRSSGGPYEQYF. CDR3 sequence (DNA): TGTGCCAGCAGTAGATCGAGCGGGGGACCCTACGAGCAGTACTTC. The gene calls are TRBV6-5 and TRBJ2-7; 8 bases are a match to TRBD2. V trimming: 5 bases; J trimming: 2 bases; junction bases outside the gene matches: 8. Germline assignment: CDR1 MNHEY and CDR2 SVGAGI. The CDR3 loop spans 15 amino acids.

To note about this clone: Other DNA sequences from this sample encode an identical CDR3 as well. This chain uses TRBV2 with TRBJ2-5; the match to TRBD1 covers 8 bases. CDR1 is SNHLY, CDR2 FYNNEI, per germline. V shed 4 bases and J 3 bases; nucleotides not matched to a gene: 4. The CDR3 is 14 residues long. For the CDR3, the DNA is TGTGCCAGCAGTGCTATGACAGGGGAAGAGACCCAGTACTTC. Translating it yields CASSAMTGEETQYF.

The chain is built from TRBV11-2 and TRBJ1-2; D is uncertain. CDR1 and CDR2 (germline): SGHAT, FQNNGV. This CDR3 contains 13 residues. V was trimmed by 1 base and J by 8 bases, leaving 11 bases between them. DNA for the CDR3: TGTGCCAGCAGCTTAGTAGGCGGGTGGGGCTACACCTTC. Amino acids: CASSLVGGWGYTF.

V is TRBV9 and J is TRBJ2-5; D gene uncertain. V was clipped by 6 bases and J by 1 base, with 13 bases between them. Per the germline V gene, CDR1 is SGDLS and CDR2 is YYNGEE. The CDR3 covers 14 residues. The DNA for the CDR3 is TGTGCCAGCACCCCTTATGGCAGCCAAGAGACCCAGTACTTC. Amino acids: CASTPYGSQETQYF.

This rearrangement joins TRBV4-2 to TRBJ2-2; 12 positions agree with TRBD2. The CDR3 loop spans 16 amino acids. J gave up 4 bases and V 2 bases, and 2 bases lay outside the gene matches. Per the germline V gene, CDR1 is LGHNA and CDR2 is YNFKEQ. The CDR3 bases are TGTGCCAGCAGCCAACTAGCGGGGGGGCGCACCGGGGAGCTGTTTTTT. Its translation: CASSQLAGGRTGELFF.

This clone has more than one count but fewer than ten. This chain joins TRBV5-4 and TRBJ2-7, with TRBD2 identical over 9 bases. Germline V gene lookup returns CDR1 SGHNT and CDR2 YYREEE (reference sequence). V was pared by 0 bases and J by 6 bases, with 7 bases of the junction left unmatched. This CDR3 spans 15 amino acids. The CDR3 region is CASSLDSGGPLEQYF. CDR3 nucleotide sequence: TGTGCCAGCAGCTTGGATAGCGGGGGTCCTCTCGAGCAGTACTTC. The full variable domain, its missing parts supplied by reference TRBV5-4 and TRBJ2-7, is ETGVTQSPTHLIKTRGQQVTLRCSSQSGHNTVSWYQQALGQGPQFIFQYYREEENGRGNFPPRFSGLQFPNYSSELNVNALELDDSALYLCASSLDSGGPLEQYFGPGTRLTVT.

J is TRBJ2-7 and V is TRBV6-1, with 8 bases lining up with TRBD2. This CDR3 has 14 amino acids. The germline V gene has CDR1 MNHNS and CDR2 SASEGT. The V and J ends lost 1 base and 3 bases, in that order; junction bases with no gene match: 2. CDR3 sequence (DNA): TGTGCCAGCAGTGAAGGGACTAGCCACTACGAGCAGTACTTC. Its translation: CASSEGTSHYEQYF.